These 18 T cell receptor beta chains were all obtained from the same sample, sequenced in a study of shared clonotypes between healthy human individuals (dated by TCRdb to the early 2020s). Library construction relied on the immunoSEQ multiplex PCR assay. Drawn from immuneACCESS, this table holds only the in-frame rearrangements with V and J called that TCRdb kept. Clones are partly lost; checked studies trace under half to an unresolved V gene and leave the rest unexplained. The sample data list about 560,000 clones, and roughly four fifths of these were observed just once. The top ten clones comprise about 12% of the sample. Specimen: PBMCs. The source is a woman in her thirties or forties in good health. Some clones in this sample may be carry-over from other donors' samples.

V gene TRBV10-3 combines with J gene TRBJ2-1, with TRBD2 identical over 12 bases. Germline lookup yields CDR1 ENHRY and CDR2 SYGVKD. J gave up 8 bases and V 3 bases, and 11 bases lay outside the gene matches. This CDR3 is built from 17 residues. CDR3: CAISDLAGGPYFDEQFF. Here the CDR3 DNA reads TGTGCCATCAGTGACCTAGCGGGAGGGCCCTACTTCGATGAGCAGTTCTTC.

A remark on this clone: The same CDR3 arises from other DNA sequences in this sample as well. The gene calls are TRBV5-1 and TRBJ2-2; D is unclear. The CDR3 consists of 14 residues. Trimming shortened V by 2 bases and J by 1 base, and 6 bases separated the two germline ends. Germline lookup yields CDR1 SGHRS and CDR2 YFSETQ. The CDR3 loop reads CASSFPGNTGELFF. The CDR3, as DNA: TGCGCCAGCAGCTTTCCGGGGAACACCGGGGAGCTGTTTTTT.

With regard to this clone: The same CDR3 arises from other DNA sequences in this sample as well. CDR3 loop: CASSVDLNTEAFF. CDR3 bases: TGTGCCAGCAGCGTAGACCTGAACACTGAAGCTTTCTTT. V gene TRBV9 combines with J gene TRBJ1-1; the D is unclear. The V gene's germline CDR1 is SGDLS and CDR2 YYNGEE. This CDR3 is built from 13 residues. V lost 0 bases to trimming and J lost 0 bases, with 3 bases between them.

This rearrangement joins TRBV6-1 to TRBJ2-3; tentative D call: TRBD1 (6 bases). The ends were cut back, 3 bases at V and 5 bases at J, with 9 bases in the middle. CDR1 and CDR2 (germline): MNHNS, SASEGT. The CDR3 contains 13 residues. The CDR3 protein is CASSEGAEDTQYF. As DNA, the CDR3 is TGTGCCAGCAGTGAGGGGGCCGAAGATACGCAGTATTTT.

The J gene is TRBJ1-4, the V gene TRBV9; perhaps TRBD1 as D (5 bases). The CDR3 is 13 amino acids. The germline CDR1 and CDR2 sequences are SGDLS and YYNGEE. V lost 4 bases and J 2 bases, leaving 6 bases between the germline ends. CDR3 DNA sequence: TGTGCCAGCAGCAGACAGACTAATGAAAAACTGTTTTTT. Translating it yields CASSRQTNEKLFF.

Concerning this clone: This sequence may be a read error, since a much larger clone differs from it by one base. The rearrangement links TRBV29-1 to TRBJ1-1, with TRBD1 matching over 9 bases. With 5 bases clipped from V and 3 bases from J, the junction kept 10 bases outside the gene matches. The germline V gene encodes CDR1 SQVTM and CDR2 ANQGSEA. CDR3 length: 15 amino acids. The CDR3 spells CSVYPRQGVHTEAFF. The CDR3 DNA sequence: TGCAGCGTTTACCCTCGACAGGGGGTGCACACTGAAGCTTTCTTT.

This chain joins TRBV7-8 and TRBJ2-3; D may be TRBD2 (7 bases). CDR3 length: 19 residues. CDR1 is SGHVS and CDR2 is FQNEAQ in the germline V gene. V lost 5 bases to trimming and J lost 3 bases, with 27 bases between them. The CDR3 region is CASSPTGGWGRRETDTQYF. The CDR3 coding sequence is TGTGCCAGCAGCCCAACGGGGGGCTGGGGGAGGCGGGAAACAGATACGCAGTATTTT.

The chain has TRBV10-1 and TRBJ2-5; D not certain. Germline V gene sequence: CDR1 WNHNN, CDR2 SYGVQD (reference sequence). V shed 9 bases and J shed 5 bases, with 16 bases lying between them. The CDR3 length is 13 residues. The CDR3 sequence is CASSPRLGETQYF. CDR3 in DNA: TGCGCCAGTTCCCCGAGGTTGGGGGAGACCCAGTACTTC.

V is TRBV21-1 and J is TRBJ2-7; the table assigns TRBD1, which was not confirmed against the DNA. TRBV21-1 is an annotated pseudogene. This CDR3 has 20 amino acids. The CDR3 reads CASSKNSVESRDRVSYEQYF. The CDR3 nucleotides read TGTGCCAGCAGCAAAAATTCTGTCGAATCCCGGGACAGGGTTTCCTACGAGCAGTACTTC.

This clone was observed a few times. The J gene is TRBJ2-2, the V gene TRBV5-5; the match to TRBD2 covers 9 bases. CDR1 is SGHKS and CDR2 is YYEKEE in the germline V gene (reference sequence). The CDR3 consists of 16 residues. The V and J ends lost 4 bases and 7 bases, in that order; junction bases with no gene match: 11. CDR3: CASSPQRTSVNGELFF. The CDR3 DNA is TGTGCCAGCAGCCCACAAAGGACTAGCGTTAACGGGGAGCTGTTTTTT.

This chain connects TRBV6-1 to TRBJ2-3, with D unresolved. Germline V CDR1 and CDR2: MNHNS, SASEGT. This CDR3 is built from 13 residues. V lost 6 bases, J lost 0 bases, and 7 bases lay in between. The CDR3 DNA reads TGTGCCAGCAGAGCCTCTAGCACAGATACGCAGTATTTT. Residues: CASRASSTDTQYF.

This CDR3 reads CASSLRPGEETQYF. The DNA for the CDR3 is TGTGCCAGCAGCTTGAGGCCGGGAGAAGAGACCCAGTACTTC. This chain connects TRBV5-4 to TRBJ2-5; a possible D gene is TRBD2 (6 bases). CDR1 and CDR2 from the germline V gene are SGHNT and YYREEE (reference sequence). The CDR3 runs 14 residues. Trimming pared 1 base from V and 3 bases from J, leaving 10 bases between.

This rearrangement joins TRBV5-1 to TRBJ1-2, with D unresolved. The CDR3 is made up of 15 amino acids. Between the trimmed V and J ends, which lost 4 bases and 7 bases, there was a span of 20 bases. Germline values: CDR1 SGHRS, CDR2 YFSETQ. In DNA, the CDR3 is TGCGCCAGCAGCCTTCCCTCAGTGGGCGGTGGTGGCTACACCTTC. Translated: CASSLPSVGGGGYTF.

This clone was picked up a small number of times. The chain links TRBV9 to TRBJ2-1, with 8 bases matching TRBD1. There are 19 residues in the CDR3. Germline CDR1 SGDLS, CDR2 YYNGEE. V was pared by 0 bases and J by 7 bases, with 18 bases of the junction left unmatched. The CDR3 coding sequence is TGTGCCAGCAGCGTAGTGGGAGAGCCCGGGACAGGTCCATTAAATGAGCAGTTCTTC. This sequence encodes CASSVVGEPGTGPLNEQFF.

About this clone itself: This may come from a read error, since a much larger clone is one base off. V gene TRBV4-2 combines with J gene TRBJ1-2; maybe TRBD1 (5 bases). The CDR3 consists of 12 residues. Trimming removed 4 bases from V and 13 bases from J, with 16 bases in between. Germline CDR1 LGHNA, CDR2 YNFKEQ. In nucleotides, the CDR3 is TGTGCCAGCAGCCTGGACAAGGAGGTATGCACCTTC. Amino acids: CASSLDKEVCTF.

Written as DNA, the CDR3 is TGTGCCAGCGATTATCAGGGAGGAAGCAATCAGCCCCAGCATTTT. It encodes CASDYQGGSNQPQHF. The chain couples TRBV2 to TRBJ1-5; perhaps TRBD1 as D (5 bases). From germline, CDR1 is SNHLY and CDR2 FYNNEI. Trimming took off 8 bases at V and 1 base at J, with 15 bases between the two ends. The CDR3 runs 15 residues.

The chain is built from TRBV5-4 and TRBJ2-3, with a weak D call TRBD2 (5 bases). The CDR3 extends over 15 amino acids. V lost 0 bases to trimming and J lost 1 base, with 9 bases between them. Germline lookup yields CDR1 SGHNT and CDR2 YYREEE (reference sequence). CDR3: CASSLGRAGTDTQYF. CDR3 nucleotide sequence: TGTGCCAGCAGCTTGGGGCGGGCCGGCACAGATACGCAGTATTTT.

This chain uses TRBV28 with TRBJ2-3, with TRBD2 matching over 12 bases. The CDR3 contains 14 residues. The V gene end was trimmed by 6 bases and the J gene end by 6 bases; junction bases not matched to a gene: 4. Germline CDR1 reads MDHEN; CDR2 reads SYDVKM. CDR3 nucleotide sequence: TGTGCCAGCAGCCCGGGACTAGCGGGCGATACGCAGTATTTT. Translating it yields CASSPGLAGDTQYF.